A selection of T cell receptor beta chains follows, all from one sample in a study of kidney transplant recipient with SARS-CoV-2 infection. One entry per CDR3 protein, called by TCRdb with MiXCR from the reads. The data contain some 220,000 distinct CDR3 sequences, under 30% of them singletons. The source material was a blood sample, sampled at baseline and between days 110 and 120 from a kidney transplant recipient. The receptors originated from a young adult male patient who had COVID-19 and was a kidney transplant recipient. The graft donor may account for some of the T cells. Both conserved end residues are part of each CDR3.

TRBJ1-2,TRBV29-1,CSVGGSEVGYTF
TRBJ2-1,TRBV28,CASSLNPARLAALIDEQFF
TRBJ2-5,TRBV20-1,CSASRRSWIETQYF
TRBJ1-2,TRBV11-1,CASSKASKAGKTYGCTF
TRBJ1-2,TRBV5-8,CASPRPHPRKTYGYTF
TRBJ1-1,TRBV7-9,CTSRQYSQGSSTEAFF
TRBJ1-2,TRBV29-1,CSAPATYGYAF
TRBJ1-2,TRBV6-6,CASIRRVGGRKTYGYTF
TRBJ2-1,TRBV3-1,CASSPGDRAYNEQFF
TRBJ1-5,TRBV18,CASSLTGTGSNQPQHF
TRBJ1-2,TRBV5-3,CARKLLVVRKTYGYTF
TRBJ1-2,TRBV7-4,CASSSTGSARKTYGYTF
TRBJ1-4,TRBV20-1,CSARGGYNEKLFF
TRBJ1-1,TRBV21-1,CASSFRTGPRVDIEAFF
TRBJ2-5,TRBV6-1,CASSEAYPQYF
TRBJ2-3,TRBV29-1,CSVEGENTDTQYF
TRBJ1-6,TRBV9,CASSVEVGAGSPLHF
TRBJ1-2,TRBV6-1,CASSEYLECRKTYGYTF
TRBJ2-7,TRBV6-6,CASSKGGSPTPSSYEQYF
TRBJ1-2,TRBV9,CASVSRYSRKTYGYTF
TRBJ1-2,TRBV12-5,CASGGGVLRGKTYGYTF
TRBJ1-2,TRBV20-1,CSADVMLFRKTYGYTF
TRBJ2-1,TRBV3-1,CASSLGQSYPYNEQFF
TRBJ1-1,TRBV6-5,CASSDSYAGTEAFF
TRBJ2-2,TRBV28,CASRGHPLPNTGELFF
TRBJ1-1,TRBV6-5,CASSVNRRMNTEAFF
TRBJ2-3,TRBV2,CASVNGGATDTQYF